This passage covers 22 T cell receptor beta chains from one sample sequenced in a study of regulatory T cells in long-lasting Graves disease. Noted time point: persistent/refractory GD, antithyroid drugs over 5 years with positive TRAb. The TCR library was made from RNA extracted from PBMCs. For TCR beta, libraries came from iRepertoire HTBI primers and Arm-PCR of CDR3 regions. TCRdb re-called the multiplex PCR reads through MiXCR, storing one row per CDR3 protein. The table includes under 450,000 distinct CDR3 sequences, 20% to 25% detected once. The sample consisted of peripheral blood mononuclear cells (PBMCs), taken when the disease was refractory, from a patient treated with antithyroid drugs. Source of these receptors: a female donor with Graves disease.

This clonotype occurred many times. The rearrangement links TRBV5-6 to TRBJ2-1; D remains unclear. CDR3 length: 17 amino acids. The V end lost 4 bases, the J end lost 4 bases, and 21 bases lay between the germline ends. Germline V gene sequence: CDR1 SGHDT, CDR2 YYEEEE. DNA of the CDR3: TGTGCCAGCAGCCCAGGTCTTGGCCTAGACCTATACAATGAGCAGTTCTTC. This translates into CASSPGLGLDLYNEQFF. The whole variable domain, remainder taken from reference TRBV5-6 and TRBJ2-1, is DAGVTQSPTHLIKTRGQQVTLRCSPKSGHDTVSWYQQALGQGPQFIFQYYEEEERQRGNFPDRFSGHQFPNYSSELNVNALLLGDSALYLCASSPGLGLDLYNEQFFGPGTRLTVL.

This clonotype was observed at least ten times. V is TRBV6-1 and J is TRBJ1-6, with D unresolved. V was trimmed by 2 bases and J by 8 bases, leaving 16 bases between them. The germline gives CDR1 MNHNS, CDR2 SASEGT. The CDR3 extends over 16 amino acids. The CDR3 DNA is TGTGCCAGCAGTGAAACGGAGGGAATAATCCATTCACCCCTCCACTTT. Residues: CASSETEGIIHSPLHF.

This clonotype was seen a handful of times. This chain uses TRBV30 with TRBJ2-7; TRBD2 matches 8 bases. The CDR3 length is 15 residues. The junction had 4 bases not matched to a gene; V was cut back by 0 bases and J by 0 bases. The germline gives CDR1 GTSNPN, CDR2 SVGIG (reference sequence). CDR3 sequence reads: CAWSVVGTSSYEQYF. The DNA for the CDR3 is TGTGCCTGGAGTGTTGTTGGGACTAGCTCCTACGAGCAGTACTTC.

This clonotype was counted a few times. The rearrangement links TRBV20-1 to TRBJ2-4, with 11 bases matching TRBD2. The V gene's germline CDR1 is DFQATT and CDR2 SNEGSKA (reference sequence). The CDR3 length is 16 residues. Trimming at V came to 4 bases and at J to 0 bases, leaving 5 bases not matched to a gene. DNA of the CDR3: TGCAGTGCTATAGGGACTAGCGGACCAGCCAAAAACATTCAGTACTTC. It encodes CSAIGTSGPAKNIQYF.

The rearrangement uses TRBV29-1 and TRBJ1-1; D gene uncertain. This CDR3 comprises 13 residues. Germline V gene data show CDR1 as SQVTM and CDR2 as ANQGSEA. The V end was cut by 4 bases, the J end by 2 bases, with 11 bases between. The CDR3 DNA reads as TGCAGCGTTGCGACTTCTTTTAACACTGAAGCTTTCTTT. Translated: CSVATSFNTEAFF.

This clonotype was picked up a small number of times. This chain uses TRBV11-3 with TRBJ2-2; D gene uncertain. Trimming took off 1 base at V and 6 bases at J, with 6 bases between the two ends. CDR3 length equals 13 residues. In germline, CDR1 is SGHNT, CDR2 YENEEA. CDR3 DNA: TGTGCCAGCAGCTTAGTGGGTTCCGGGGAGCTGTTTTTT. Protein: CASSLVGSGELFF.

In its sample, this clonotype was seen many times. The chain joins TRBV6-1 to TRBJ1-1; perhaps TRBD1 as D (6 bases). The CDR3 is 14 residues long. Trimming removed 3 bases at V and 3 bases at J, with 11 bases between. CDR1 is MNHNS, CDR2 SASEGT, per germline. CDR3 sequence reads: CASSDGGLYTEAFF. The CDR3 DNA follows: TGTGCCAGCAGTGACGGGGGGCTGTACACTGAAGCTTTCTTT.

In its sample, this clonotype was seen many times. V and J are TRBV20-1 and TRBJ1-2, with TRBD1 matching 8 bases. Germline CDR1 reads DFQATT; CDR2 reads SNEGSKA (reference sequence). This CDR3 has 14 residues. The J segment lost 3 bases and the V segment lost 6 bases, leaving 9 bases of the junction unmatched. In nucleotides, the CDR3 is TGCAGTGCCCGATCAGGACAGGGCTACTATGGCTACACCTTC. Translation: CSARSGQGYYGYTF.

CDR3 region: CASSPTGSDGYTF. The CDR3 bases are TGTGCCAGCAGCCCGACAGGGAGTGATGGCTACACCTTC. The chain links TRBV5-6 to TRBJ1-2; TRBD1 matches at 7 bases. The CDR3 covers 13 residues. Trimming took 4 bases from V and 6 from J; bases not matched to a gene: 6. Germline V CDR1 and CDR2: SGHDT, YYEEEE.

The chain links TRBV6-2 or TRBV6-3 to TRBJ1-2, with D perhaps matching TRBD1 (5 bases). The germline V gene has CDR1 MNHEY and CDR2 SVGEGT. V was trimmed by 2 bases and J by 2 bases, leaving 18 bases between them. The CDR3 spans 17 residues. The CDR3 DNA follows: TGTGCCAGCAGTTACAACGTAAATCAGGGAAGAAACTATGGCTACACCTTC. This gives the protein CASSYNVNQGRNYGYTF.

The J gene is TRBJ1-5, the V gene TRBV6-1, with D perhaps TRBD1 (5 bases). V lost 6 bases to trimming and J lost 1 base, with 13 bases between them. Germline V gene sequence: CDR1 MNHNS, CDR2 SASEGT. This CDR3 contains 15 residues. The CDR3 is CASRPQGWSNQPQHF. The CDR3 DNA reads TGTGCCAGCAGGCCCCAGGGATGGAGCAATCAGCCCCAGCATTTT.

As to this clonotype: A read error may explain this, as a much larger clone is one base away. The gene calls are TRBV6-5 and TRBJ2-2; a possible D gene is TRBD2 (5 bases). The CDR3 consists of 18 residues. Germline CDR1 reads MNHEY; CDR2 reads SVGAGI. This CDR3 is CASSYQLGRSAVTGKLFF. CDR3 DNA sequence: TGTGCCAGCAGTTACCAATTGGGAAGGTCTGCGGTCACCGGGAAGCTGTTTTTT.

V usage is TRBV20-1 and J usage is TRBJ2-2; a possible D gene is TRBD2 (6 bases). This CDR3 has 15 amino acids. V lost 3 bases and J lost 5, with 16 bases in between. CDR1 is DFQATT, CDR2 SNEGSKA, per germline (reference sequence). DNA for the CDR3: TGCAGTGCTAGGAAGCAGGGACTTCGGACCGGGGAGCTGTTTTTT. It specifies CSARKQGLRTGELFF.

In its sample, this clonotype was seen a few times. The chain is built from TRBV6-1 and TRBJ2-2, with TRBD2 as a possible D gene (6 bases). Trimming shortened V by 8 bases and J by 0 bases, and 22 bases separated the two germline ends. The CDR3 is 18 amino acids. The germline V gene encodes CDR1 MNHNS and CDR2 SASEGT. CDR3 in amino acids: CASRITLARGANTGELFF. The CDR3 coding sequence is TGTGCCAGCCGGATCACACTAGCACGAGGGGCGAACACCGGGGAGCTGTTTTTT.

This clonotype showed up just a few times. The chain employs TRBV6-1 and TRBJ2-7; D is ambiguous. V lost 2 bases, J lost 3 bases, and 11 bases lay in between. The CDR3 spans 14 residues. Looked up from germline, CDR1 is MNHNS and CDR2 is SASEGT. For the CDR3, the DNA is TGTGCCAGCAGTGAATGGGGAAAGGGCTACGAGCAGTACTTC. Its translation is CASSEWGKGYEQYF.

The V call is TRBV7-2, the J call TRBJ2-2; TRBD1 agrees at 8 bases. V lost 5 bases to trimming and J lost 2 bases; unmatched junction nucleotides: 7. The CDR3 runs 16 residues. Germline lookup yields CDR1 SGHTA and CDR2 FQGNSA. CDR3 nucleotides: TGTGCCAGCAGCGCAAGGGGACAGGTTAACACCGGGGAGCTGTTTTTT. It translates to CASSARGQVNTGELFF.

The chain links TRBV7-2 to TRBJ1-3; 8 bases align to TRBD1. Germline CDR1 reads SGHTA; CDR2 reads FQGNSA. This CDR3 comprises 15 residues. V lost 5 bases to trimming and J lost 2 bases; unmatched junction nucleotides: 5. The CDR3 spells CASSPGGVAGNTIYF. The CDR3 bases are TGTGCCAGCAGCCCAGGGGGCGTGGCTGGAAACACCATATATTTT.

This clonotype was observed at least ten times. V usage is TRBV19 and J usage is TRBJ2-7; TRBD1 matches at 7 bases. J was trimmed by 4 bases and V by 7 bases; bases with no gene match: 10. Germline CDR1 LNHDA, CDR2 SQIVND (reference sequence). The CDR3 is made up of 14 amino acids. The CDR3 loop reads CASNHGTEVYEQYF. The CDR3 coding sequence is TGTGCCAGTAACCACGGGACAGAAGTTTACGAGCAGTACTTC.

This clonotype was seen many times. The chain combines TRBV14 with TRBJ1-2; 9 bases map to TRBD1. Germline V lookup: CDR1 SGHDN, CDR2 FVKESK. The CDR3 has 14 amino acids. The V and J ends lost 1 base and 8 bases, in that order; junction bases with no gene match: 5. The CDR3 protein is CASSQGRTGEGYTF. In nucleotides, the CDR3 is TGTGCCAGCAGCCAAGGAAGGACAGGGGAAGGCTACACCTTC.

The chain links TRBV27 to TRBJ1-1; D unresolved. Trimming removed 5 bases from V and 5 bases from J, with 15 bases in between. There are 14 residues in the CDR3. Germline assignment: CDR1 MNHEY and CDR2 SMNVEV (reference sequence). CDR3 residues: CASSVGIHGTEAFF. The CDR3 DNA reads TGTGCCAGCAGTGTCGGGATCCATGGGACTGAAGCTTTCTTT.

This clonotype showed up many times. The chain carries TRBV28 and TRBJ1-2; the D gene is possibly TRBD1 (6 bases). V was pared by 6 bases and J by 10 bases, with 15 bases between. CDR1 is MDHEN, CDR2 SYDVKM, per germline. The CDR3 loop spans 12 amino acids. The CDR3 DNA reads TGTGCCAGCAGCCCCCAATGGACAGTCTACACCTTC. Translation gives CASSPQWTVYTF.

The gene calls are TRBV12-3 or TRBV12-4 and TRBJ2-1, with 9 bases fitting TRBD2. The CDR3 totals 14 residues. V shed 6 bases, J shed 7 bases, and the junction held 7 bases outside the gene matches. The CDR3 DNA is TGTGCCAGCAGGACCGGGACTAGCAGGAATGAGCAGTTCTTC. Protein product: CASRTGTSRNEQFF.